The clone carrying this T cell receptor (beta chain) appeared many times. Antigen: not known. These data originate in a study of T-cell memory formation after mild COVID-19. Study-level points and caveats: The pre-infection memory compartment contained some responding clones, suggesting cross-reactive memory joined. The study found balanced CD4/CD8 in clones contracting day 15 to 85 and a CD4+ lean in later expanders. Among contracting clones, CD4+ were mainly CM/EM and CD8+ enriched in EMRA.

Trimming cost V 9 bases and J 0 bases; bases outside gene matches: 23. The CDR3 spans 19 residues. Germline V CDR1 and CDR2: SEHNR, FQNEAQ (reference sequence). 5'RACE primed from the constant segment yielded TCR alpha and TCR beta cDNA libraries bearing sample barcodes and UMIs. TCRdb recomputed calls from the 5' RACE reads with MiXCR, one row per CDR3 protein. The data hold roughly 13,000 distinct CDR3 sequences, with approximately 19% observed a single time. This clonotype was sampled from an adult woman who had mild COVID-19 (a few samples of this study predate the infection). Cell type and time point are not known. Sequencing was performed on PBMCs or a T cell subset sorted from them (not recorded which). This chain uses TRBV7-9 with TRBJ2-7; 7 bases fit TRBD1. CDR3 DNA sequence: TGTGCCAGTAGGCCGGACAGGCGGCAGAACAAGCCCTACTCCTACGAGCAGTACTTC. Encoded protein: CASRPDRRQNKPYSYEQYF.